This T cell receptor beta chain emerged from a study of blood T cell repertoires in COVID-19 (TCRdb year 2020). About the study as a whole: Samples covering the acute and convalescent phases of COVID-19 were provided by collaborators in the United States, Italy and Spain. The material from the prospective study consisted of cDNA or gDNA derived from T cells, B-cell-depleted T cells, or PBMCs. Subjects who had been exposed to COVID-19, were actively infected with it, or had recovered from it provided the deeply sampled blood TCRbeta repertoires that made up the dataset. The repertoires were released in a freely available public database intended as a resource for research on the immune response to SARS-CoV-2. The samples were drawn from the first 160 participants of the ongoing ImmuneRACE study and from roughly 1,300 subjects provided by 6 global collaborators. A de-identified subject ID, COVID-19 status, age in years and sex were almost always included in the sample metadata. Where available, HLA class I and class II types were taken from metadata supplied by the sample provider and were not determined by assay-based typing.

The collaborating institutions used their own protocols to collect whole blood in K2EDTA tubes. For TCRbeta analysis, collaborator samples were shipped as frozen whole blood, as isolated PBMCs, or as DNA extracted from either sample type. The immunoSEQ Assay, a bias-controlled multiplex PCR, was used to amplify TCRbeta CDR3 regions from genomic DNA. As for how the authors treated the data: The number of nucleated cells in each sample was estimated from the amplification of reference gene primers within the assay. To quantify the absolute abundance of each unique TCRbeta CDR3 rearrangement, sequence reads were collapsed and filtered. Productive Simpson clonality was computed per sample as the square root of Simpson's diversity index over productive rearrangements. TCRdb took this table from immuneACCESS and kept in-frame rearrangements with V and J called. Such tables lack part of the clones; where checked against another copy, unresolved V genes explain under half of the gap, and the rest is unexplained. V, J and clone size reflect that table, while D and trimming were determined from the DNA. The sample table holds under 130,000 clones, of which over 85% were seen once. Clones ranked in the top ten supply 17% of the sample.

In the case of this clone: Its specific antigen is unknown. No much larger clonotype is one base removed from it; base qualities were not supplied.

Results the study describes overall, beyond this receptor: The amount of clinical and demographic metadata varied by source and participant and was provided uncurated.

V is shortened by 0 bases, J by 0 bases, and the region joining them spans 9 bases. Sequences WNHNN (CDR1) and SYGVQD (CDR2) are obtained from the germline V gene (reference sequence). There are 16 amino acids in the CDR3, from cysteine to phenylalanine inclusive. The kept DNA is CDR3 alone, 48 bases in frame from the first base. Specimen: peripheral blood. This receptor was taken from a woman older than 75 in a cohort sampled during active COVID-19. The receptor chain draws on TRBV10-1 and TRBJ1-3; a tentative D match to TRBD1 spans 5 bases. The sequence in DNA is TGCGCCAGCAGTGAGTCTAGACAGTCCTCTGGAAACACCATATATTTT. The encoded protein is CASSESRQSSGNTIYF.